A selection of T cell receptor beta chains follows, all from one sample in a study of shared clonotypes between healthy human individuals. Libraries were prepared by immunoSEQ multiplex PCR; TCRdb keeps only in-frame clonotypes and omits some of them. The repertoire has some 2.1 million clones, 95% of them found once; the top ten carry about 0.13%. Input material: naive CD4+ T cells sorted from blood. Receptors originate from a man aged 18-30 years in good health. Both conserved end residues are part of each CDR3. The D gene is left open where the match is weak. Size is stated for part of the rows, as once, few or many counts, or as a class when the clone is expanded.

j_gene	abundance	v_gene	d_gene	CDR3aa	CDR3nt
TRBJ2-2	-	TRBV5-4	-	CASSFSPANTGELFF	TGTGCCAGCAGCTTTAGCCCCGCGAACACCGGGGAGCTGTTTTTT
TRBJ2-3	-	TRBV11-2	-	CASSLDRGTDTQYF	TGTGCCAGCAGCTTAGATAGGGGCACAGATACGCAGTATTTT
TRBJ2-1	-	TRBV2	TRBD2	CASSAPTSGEYNEQFF	TGTGCCAGCAGTGCCCCCACTAGCGGGGAATACAATGAGCAGTTCTTC
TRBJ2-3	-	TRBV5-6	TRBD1	CASSTTGVGTDTQYF	TGTGCCAGCAGCACGACAGGGGTAGGGACAGATACGCAGTATTTT
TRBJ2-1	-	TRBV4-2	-	CASSQDPNSPSSYNEQFF	TGTGCCAGCAGCCAAGATCCGAATTCCCCTAGCTCCTACAATGAGCAGTTCTTC
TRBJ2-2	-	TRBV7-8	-	CASSLQGRWQGNTGELFF	TGTGCCAGCAGCTTACAGGGTCGGTGGCAGGGGAACACCGGGGAGCTGTTTTTT
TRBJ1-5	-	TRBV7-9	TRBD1	CASSPGGDRGNQPQHF	TGTGCCAGCAGCCCCGGAGGGGACAGGGGGAATCAGCCCCAGCATTTT
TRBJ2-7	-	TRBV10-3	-	CAISGRGPHPEQYF	TGTGCCATCAGTGGCCGGGGACCGCACCCGGAGCAGTACTTC
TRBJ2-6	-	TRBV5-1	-	CASNVLGPTDTGRSFSGANVLTF	TGCGCCAGCAATGTTCTGGGCCCGACGGACACCGGCCGGAGCTTCTCTGGGGCCAACGTCCTGACTTTC
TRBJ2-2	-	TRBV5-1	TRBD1	CASSSRTGGNTGELFF	TGCGCCAGCAGCTCGAGGACAGGGGGTAACACCGGGGAGCTGTTTTTT
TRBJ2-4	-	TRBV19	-	CASSIDPAKNIQYF	TGTGCCAGTAGTATAGATCCAGCCAAAAACATTCAGTACTTC
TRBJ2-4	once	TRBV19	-	CASSLLAKNIQYF	TGTGCCAGTAGTTTGCTAGCCAAAAACATTCAGTACTTC
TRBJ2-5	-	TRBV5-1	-	CASSGVQGKTQYF	TGCGCCAGCAGTGGGGTCCAGGGCAAGACCCAGTACTTC
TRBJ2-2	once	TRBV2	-	CASSGQITVNTGELFF	TGTGCCAGCAGCGGCCAGATAACAGTGAACACCGGGGAGCTGTTTTTT
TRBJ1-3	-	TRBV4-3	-	CASSQDRGLGNTIYF	TGCGCCAGCAGCCAAGATCGGGGGCTCGGAAACACCATATATTTT
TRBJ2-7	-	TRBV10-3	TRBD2	CAIGGSSLAGYYEQYF	TGTGCCATCGGTGGTTCGAGTCTAGCGGGATACTACGAGCAGTACTTC
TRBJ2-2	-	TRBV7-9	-	CASSLELIRGNTGELFF	TGTGCCAGCAGCTTAGAATTAATACGGGGGAACACCGGGGAGCTGTTTTTT
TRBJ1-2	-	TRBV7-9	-	CASSLARAGLYGYTF	TGTGCCAGCAGCTTAGCCAGGGCAGGGCTCTATGGCTACACCTTC
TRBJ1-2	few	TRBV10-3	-	CATSLIVNYGYTF	TGTGCCACATCGCTGATCGTTAACTATGGCTACACCTTC
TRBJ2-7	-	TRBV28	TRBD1	CASKDREYSYEQYF	TGTGCCAGCAAAGACAGGGAATACTCCTACGAGCAGTACTTC
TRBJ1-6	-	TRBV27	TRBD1	CASRGTGAEVSPLHF	TGTGCCAGCAGAGGAACAGGGGCAGAAGTCTCACCCCTCCACTTT
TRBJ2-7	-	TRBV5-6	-	CASSLLAGDTYEQYF	TGTGCCAGCAGCTTGTTGGCAGGGGACACCTACGAGCAGTACTTC
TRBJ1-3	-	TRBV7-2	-	CASSLVGGSGNTIYF	TGTGCCAGCAGCTTAGTGGGGGGCTCTGGAAACACCATATATTTT
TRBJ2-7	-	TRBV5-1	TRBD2	CASSRGDLAYEQYF	TGCGCCAGCAGCCGGGGGGACTTGGCCTACGAGCAGTACTTC
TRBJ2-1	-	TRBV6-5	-	CASSRWRWGEQFF	TGTGCCAGCTCCCGCTGGAGATGGGGTGAGCAGTTCTTC
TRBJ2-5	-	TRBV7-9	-	CASSWGPLGETQYF	TGTGCCAGCAGCTGGGGACCGCTTGGAGAGACCCAGTACTTC
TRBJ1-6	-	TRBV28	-	CASSALENSPLHF	TGTGCCAGCAGTGCCCTCGAAAATTCACCCCTCCACTTT
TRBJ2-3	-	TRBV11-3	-	CASSLGENTQYF	TGTGCCAGCAGCTTAGGGGAGAATACGCAGTATTTT
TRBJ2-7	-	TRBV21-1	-	CASSAGQEVFYEQYF	TGTGCCAGCAGCGCGGGACAGGAAGTTTTCTACGAGCAGTACTTC
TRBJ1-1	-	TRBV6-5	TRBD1	CASRIGQGSTEAFF	TGTGCCAGCAGGATTGGACAGGGAAGTACTGAAGCTTTCTTT
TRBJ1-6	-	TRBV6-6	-	CASSMVGDSPLHF	TGTGCCAGCAGTATGGTGGGGGATTCACCCCTCCACTTT
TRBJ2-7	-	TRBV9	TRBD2	CASSAGLAGEQYF	TGTGCCAGCAGCGCGGGACTAGCGGGCGAGCAGTACTTC
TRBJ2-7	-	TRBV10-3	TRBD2	CAISESVPAGDEQYF	TGTGCCATCAGTGAGTCGGTTCCAGCGGGGGACGAGCAGTACTTC
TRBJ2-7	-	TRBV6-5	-	CASSYSTQRAPSEQYF	TGTGCCAGCAGTTACTCGACTCAGAGGGCCCCATCCGAGCAGTACTTC
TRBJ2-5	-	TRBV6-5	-	CASSYGQIQETQYF	TGTGCCAGCAGTTACGGGCAGATCCAAGAGACCCAGTACTTC
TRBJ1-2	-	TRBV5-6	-	CASSLDSYGYTF	TGTGCCAGCAGCTTGGACAGTTATGGCTACACCTTC
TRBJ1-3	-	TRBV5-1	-	CASSGGDPGNTIYF	TGCGCCAGCAGCGGCGGGGACCCCGGAAACACCATATATTTT
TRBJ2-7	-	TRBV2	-	CASSPDEIPGEQYF	TGTGCCAGCAGTCCAGATGAGATCCCGGGTGAGCAGTACTTC
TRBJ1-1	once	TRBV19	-	CASSGYSWDTEAFF	TGTGCCAGTAGCGGATACAGTTGGGACACTGAAGCTTTCTTT
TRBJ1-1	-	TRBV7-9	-	CASSSLQESEAFF	TGTGCCAGCAGCTCCCTACAGGAGAGTGAAGCTTTCTTT
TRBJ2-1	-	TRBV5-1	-	CASSSSSYNEQFF	TGCGCCTCCTCCAGTAGCTCCTACAATGAGCAGTTCTTC
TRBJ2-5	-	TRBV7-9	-	CASSPRVTTETQYF	TGTGCCAGCAGCCCTCGGGTCACAACAGAGACCCAGTACTTC
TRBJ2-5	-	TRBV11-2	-	CASSLVGPGVGVQETQYF	TGTGCCAGCAGCTTAGTTGGCCCGGGCGTGGGGGTACAAGAGACCCAGTACTTC
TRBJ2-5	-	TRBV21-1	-	CASSKVCLARQETQYF	TGTGCCAGCAGCAAAGTTTGCCTAGCGCGCCAAGAGACCCAGTACTTC
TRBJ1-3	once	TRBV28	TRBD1	CASSPGQGAGNTIYF	TGTGCCAGCAGTCCGGGACAGGGGGCTGGAAACACCATATATTTT
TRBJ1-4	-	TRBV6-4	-	CASSDPPPGEGGEKLFF	TGTGCCAGCAGTGACCCGCCTCCAGGGGAAGGGGGGGAAAAACTGTTTTTT
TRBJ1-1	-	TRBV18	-	CASSPLRLSESPKNTEAFF	TGTGCCAGCTCACCACTGCGGCTTTCAGAAAGCCCTAAGAACACTGAAGCTTTCTTT
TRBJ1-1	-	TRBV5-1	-	CASSQGWLLGTLNTEAFF	TGCGCCAGCAGCCAGGGGTGGTTGTTGGGCACGCTGAACACTGAAGCTTTCTTT
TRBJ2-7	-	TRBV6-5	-	CASSYSGTQYF	TGTGCCAGCAGTTATTCCGGGACGCAGTACTTC
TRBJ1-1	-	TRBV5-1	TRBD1	CASSPQGTGLAEAFF	TGCGCCAGCAGCCCCCAGGGGACAGGGTTGGCTGAAGCTTTCTTT
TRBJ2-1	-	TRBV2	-	CASRDFLWENNEQFF	TGTGCCAGCAGGGATTTCTTGTGGGAAAACAATGAGCAGTTCTTC
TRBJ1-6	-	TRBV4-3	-	CASSQEVDRGSPLHF	TGCGCCAGCAGCCAAGAAGTGGACAGAGGCTCACCCCTCCACTTT
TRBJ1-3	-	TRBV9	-	CASSVEASGNTIYF	TGTGCCAGCAGCGTAGAGGCCTCTGGAAACACCATATATTTT
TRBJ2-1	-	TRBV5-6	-	CASSLVWRERNNEQFF	TGTGCCAGCAGCTTGGTTTGGAGGGAGAGGAACAATGAGCAGTTCTTC
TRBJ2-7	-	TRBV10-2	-	CASSESWGTEQYF	TGCGCCAGCAGTGAGTCTTGGGGGACCGAGCAGTACTTC